Presented here are 8 T cell receptor beta chains from one specimen sequenced in a study of T-cell memory formation after mild COVID-19. TCRdb re-analysed the 5' RACE reads in MiXCR, keeping a single row per CDR3 protein. The sample lists some 330,000 distinct CDR3 sequences, around 21% occurring once. The sequencing input was PBMCs or a T cell subset sorted from them (not recorded which). These receptors originate from an adult woman who had mild COVID-19 (a few samples of this study predate the infection). Cell type and time point are not known.

A few counts support this clonotype. The chain joins TRBV7-9 to TRBJ2-5; D may match TRBD1 or TRBD2 (5 bases each). Per the germline V gene, CDR1 is SEHNR and CDR2 is FQNEAQ (reference sequence). The CDR3 runs 13 residues. The V end lost 4 bases, the J end lost 5 bases, and 11 bases lay between the germline ends. CDR3 nucleotide sequence: TGTGCCAGCAGCTGGGACCCCGGGGAGACCCAGTACTTC. Translated: CASSWDPGETQYF.

The chain recombines TRBV3-1 with TRBJ1-4, with a weak D call TRBD1 (6 bases). Trimming removed 0 bases at V and 8 bases at J, with 22 bases between. The CDR3 covers 18 residues. Germline V lookup: CDR1 LGHDT, CDR2 YNNKEL (reference sequence). CDR3 protein: CASSQDGGWGGVVEKLFF. The CDR3 DNA reads TGTGCCAGCAGCCAAGATGGAGGGTGGGGGGGCGTTGTGGAAAAACTGTTTTTT.

This clonotype was observed a few times. The chain links TRBV4-2 to TRBJ2-1; no reliable D call. The germline CDR1 and CDR2 sequences are LGHNA and YNFKEQ. V lost 0 bases and J 0 bases, leaving 9 bases between the germline ends. The CDR3 is made up of 16 amino acids. CDR3 loop: CASSQDGGSSYNEQFF. For the CDR3, the DNA is TGTGCCAGCAGCCAAGACGGCGGTAGCTCCTACAATGAGCAGTTCTTC.

V gene TRBV6-5 combines with J gene TRBJ2-3; D is unresolved. V lost 0 bases and J 6 bases, leaving 10 bases between the germline ends. The CDR3 is 14 residues long. In germline, CDR1 is MNHEY, CDR2 SVGAGI. The CDR3 DNA follows: TGTGCCAGCAGTTACTCGAAAGGCCAGGATACGCAGTATTTT. Translating gives CASSYSKGQDTQYF.

This chain uses TRBV5-1 with TRBJ1-1; D is undetermined. V dropped 0 bases and J dropped 11 bases, with 17 bases sitting between them. Germline CDR1 SGHRS, CDR2 YFSETQ. This CDR3 has 14 amino acids. CDR3: CASSLDEGRVGAFF. CDR3 in DNA: TGCGCCAGCAGCTTGGATGAAGGGCGAGTTGGGGCTTTCTTT.

A few counts support this clonotype. The chain uses TRBV4-2 and TRBJ2-7; 10 positions agree with TRBD2. CDR1 and CDR2 from the germline V gene are LGHNA and YNFKEQ. This CDR3 is 16 amino acids long. V shed 1 base, J shed 2 bases, and the junction held 5 bases outside the gene matches. The CDR3 DNA reads as TGTGCCAGCAGCCAAGTTTCTAGCGGGGGCACCTACGAGCAGTACTTC. Residues: CASSQVSSGGTYEQYF.

The rearrangement joins TRBV12-3 or TRBV12-4 to TRBJ2-6; D is uncertain. V lost 5 bases to trimming and J lost 1 base, with 24 bases between them. The CDR3 sequence is 20 residues long. CDR3 nucleotides: TGTGCCAGCAGTAGAAGTCAGGCTAGGGCCCTGAAATCTGGGGCCAACGTCCTGACTTTC. It codes for CASSRSQARALKSGANVLTF.

At least ten counts were recorded for this clonotype. This chain joins TRBV19 and TRBJ2-1; 9 bases match TRBD2. This CDR3 spans 14 amino acids. Germline trimming cut 4 bases from V and 6 bases from J; bases unmatched to any gene: 4. In germline, CDR1 is LNHDA, CDR2 SQIVND (reference sequence). This chain's CDR3 is CASSSGRVFNEQFF. As DNA, the CDR3 is TGTGCCAGTAGTAGCGGGAGGGTATTCAATGAGCAGTTCTTC. The full variable domain, with the rest looked up from reference TRBV19 and TRBJ2-1, is DGGITQSPKYLFRKEGQNVTLSCEQNLNHDAMYWYRQDPGQGLRLIYYSQIVNDFQKGDIAEGYSVSREKKESFPLTVTSAQKNPTAFYLCASSSGRVFNEQFFGPGTRLTVL.